This T cell receptor (beta chain) was captured by sequencing in a study of CD8+ T cells in alopecia areata. CDR3 size: 13 residues. Germline CDR1 reads SEHNR; CDR2 reads FQNEAQ (reference sequence). The V end was cut by 4 bases, the J end by 1 base, with 8 bases between. RNA extraction was followed by reverse transcription into cDNA, which acted as the sequencing template. Sequencing was performed with immunoSEQ multiplex PCR; in TCRdb, only in-frame clones are kept and a portion is missing. The sample carries 200,000 to 250,000 clones, less than 65% recorded once. As for treatment: oral pan-JAK inhibitor, 5-10 mg twice daily.

The rearrangement uses TRBV7-9 and TRBJ2-7; no definite D call. Sequencing used CD4+ T cells sorted from blood, obtained at week 4, from a patient treated with tofacitinib. This clonotype was sampled from a human donor with alopecia areata. Here the CDR3 reads CASSSDPSYEQYF. CDR3 in DNA: TGTGCCAGCAGCTCGGACCCTTCCTACGAGCAGTACTTC.